Following are 24 T cell receptor beta chains from one sample sequenced in a study of T cell clonality in common variable immunodeficiency. Clones were sequenced by immunoSEQ multiplex PCR, and TCRdb holds only the in-frame ones, with some missing. The specimen has about 34,000 clones, none found just once. The sample was peripheral blood mononuclear cells. The receptor source for this set is a person aged 18 to 70 in good health.

This clone was counted at least ten times. The CDR3 goes on 3 residues after the read ends, and that part is filled in from the germline J gene. The rearrangement links TRBV9 to TRBJ2-1; 8 bases are a match to TRBD2. The CDR3 is 15 residues long. The V segment lost 3 bases and the J segment 6 bases; nucleotides outside the gene matches: 8. Germline V gene data show CDR1 as SGDLS and CDR2 as YYNGEE. This CDR3 is CASSGLARGFNEQFF. The CDR3 bases that were read are TGTGCCAGCAGCGGACTAGCGCGGGGTTTCAATGAG.

This clone has ten or more counts. Read sequence stops 3 residues before the CDR3 end, and the germline J gene provides the missing end. The rearrangement links TRBV20-1 to TRBJ1-2, with a tentative D call TRBD1 (6 bases). V was cut by 5 bases and J by 5 bases, with 15 bases left in between. This CDR3 spans 13 amino acids. Germline values: CDR1 DFQATT, CDR2 SNEGSKA (reference sequence). The CDR3 bases that were read are TGCAGTGCTGTACCGGGACAATGGTATGGC. This codes for CSAVPGQWYG. The complete CDR3 protein is CSAVPGQWYGYTF.

This clone was counted ten times or more. CDR3 region: CASSGRTGGEQYF. Partial CDR3 DNA: TGTGCCAGCAGCGGTCGGACAGGGGGCGAG. The rearrangement joins TRBV2 to TRBJ2-7; 10 bases are shared with TRBD1. The read gets to within 3 residues of the CDR3 end, and the germline J gene fills in the rest. Per germline, CDR1 SNHLY and CDR2 FYNNEI. The J segment lost 6 bases and the V segment lost 6 bases, leaving 5 bases of the junction unmatched. The CDR3 spans 13 residues.

This clone was observed many times. The read gets to within 3 residues of the CDR3 end, and the germline J gene fills in the rest. J is TRBJ2-7 and V is TRBV5-6; TRBD2 might be the D (5 bases). Germline V gene sequence: CDR1 SGHDT, CDR2 YYEEEE. This CDR3 contains 14 residues. V was shortened by 5 bases and J by 0 bases, with 12 bases between the two germline ends. The CDR3 sequence: CASRAGRGSYEQYF. Incomplete CDR3 DNA: TGTGCCAGCAGGGCGGGCCGGGGCTCCTACGAG.

This clone was detected many times. The read is 3 residues too short to cover the CDR3 end, so that end is filled in from the germline J gene. V usage is TRBV11-2 and J usage is TRBJ2-7; TRBD2 might be the D (5 bases). Germline CDR1 is SGHAT and CDR2 is FQNNGV. V shed 1 base and J shed 1 base, with 11 bases lying between them. CDR3 length: 15 amino acids. The CDR3 is CASSLGGSASYEQYF. Incomplete CDR3 DNA: TGTGCCAGCAGCTTAGGTGGTAGCGCATCCTACGAG.

A note on this clone: The read is 3 residues too short to cover the CDR3 end, so that end is filled in from the germline J gene. The genes are TRBV7-9 and TRBJ1-2; D unclear. Germline V gene lookup returns CDR1 SEHNR and CDR2 FQNEAQ (reference sequence). The CDR3 covers 13 residues. The CDR3 protein is CASTKREAYDYTF. Partial CDR3 DNA: TGTGCCAGCACCAAGCGCGAGGCCTACGAC.

This clone was seen ten or more times. The CDR3 end falls 3 residues outside the read, so it is completed with the germline J gene. The gene calls are TRBV30 and TRBJ2-6; 7 positions agree with TRBD2. Trimming at V came to 5 bases and at J to 0 bases, leaving 4 bases not matched to a gene. Germline-derived CDR1 and CDR2 are GTSNPN and SVGIG (reference sequence). CDR3 length equals 15 residues. The CDR3 protein is CAWAGGSSGANVLTF. The CDR3 bases that were read are TGTGCCTGGGCCGGGGGGTCCTCTGGGGCCAACGTC.

This clone showed up just a few times. The DNA ends 3 residues before the CDR3 does, and the rest of the CDR3 is filled in from the germline J gene. The V gene is TRBV11-1, the J gene TRBJ2-7; D is perhaps TRBD2 (5 bases). The germline CDR1 and CDR2 sequences are SGHAT and FQDESV (reference sequence). Trimming shortened V by 2 bases and J by 6 bases, and 8 bases separated the two germline ends. CDR3 length equals 12 residues. CDR3: CASSLFRGEQYF. CDR3 DNA, as far as it was read: TGTGCCAGCAGCTTATTCCGGGGCGAG.

Worth noting for this clone: The CDR3 end lies 3 residues beyond the end of the read and is filled in from the germline J gene. The chain recombines TRBV7-8 with TRBJ2-1; 9 bases map to TRBD1. V lost 1 base and J lost 8; bases outside the gene matches: 6. This CDR3 comprises 15 residues. Per the germline V gene, CDR1 is SGHVS and CDR2 is FQNEAQ. Incomplete CDR3 DNA: TGTGCCAGCAGCTTAGGGGACAGGGATAACGATGAG. It encodes CASSLGDRDNDE. The whole CDR3 protein reads CASSLGDRDNDEQFF.

Ten or more counts support this clone. The read is 3 residues too short to cover the CDR3 end, so that end is filled in from the germline J gene. The chain is built from TRBV30 and TRBJ1-4; TRBD1 aligns across 7 bases. The CDR3 is made up of 14 amino acids. V was pared by 0 bases and J by 7 bases, with 5 bases of the junction left unmatched. Germline V gives CDR1 GTSNPN, CDR2 SVGIG (reference sequence). The part of the CDR3 DNA that was read is TGTGCCTGGAGTGTAAGGCAGGGGGGTGAAAAA. Its protein is CAWSVRQGGEK. The CDR3, in full, reads CAWSVRQGGEKLFF. The whole variable domain, remainder taken from reference TRBV30 and TRBJ1-4, is SQTIHQWPATLVQPVGSPLSLECTVEGTSNPNLYWYRQAAGRGLQLLFYSVGIGQISSEVPQNLSASRPQDRQFILSSKKLLLSDSGFYLCAWSVRQGGEKLFFGSGTQLSVL.

This clone was seen at least ten times. The read halts 3 residues ahead of the CDR3 end, with the missing end drawn from the germline J gene. The chain recombines TRBV6-1 with TRBJ2-1; TRBD1 matches at 11 bases. This CDR3 spans 15 amino acids. Germline V gene data show CDR1 as MNHNS and CDR2 as SASEGT. J lost 8 bases, V lost 4 bases, and 7 bases had no gene match. The sequenced part of the CDR3 DNA is TGTGCCAGCAGTGGGAAGCGGACAGGGGGCTATGAG. Translating it yields CASSGKRTGGYE. The full CDR3 protein reads CASSGKRTGGYEQFF.

This clone has at least ten counts. The read is 3 residues too short to cover the CDR3 end, so that end is filled in from the germline J gene. The chain couples TRBV25-1 to TRBJ2-5, with 9 bases fitting TRBD2. Germline V gene lookup returns CDR1 MGHDK and CDR2 SYGVNS. Unmatched junction bases numbered 5, after V lost 2 bases and J lost 4 bases. The CDR3 is 15 amino acids. The CDR3 bases that were read are TGTGCCAGCAGTGAAGGGTTAGCGGGGGTAGAGACC. This translates into CASSEGLAGVET. From start to end, the CDR3 is CASSEGLAGVETQYF.

Ten or more counts support this clone. The read terminates 3 residues ahead of where the CDR3 ends, so the germline J gene completes it. The V and J genes are TRBV20-1 and TRBJ2-3; possibly TRBD1 for D (6 bases). The CDR3 length is 13 residues. Trimming cost V 6 bases and J 7 bases, with 17 bases left between them. Per germline, CDR1 DFQATT and CDR2 SNEGSKA (reference sequence). This CDR3 reads CSASPGGTYTQYF. CDR3 bases read: TGCAGTGCATCCCCCGGTGGGACATATACG.

This clone has at least ten counts. The CDR3 is cut off 3 residues early in the read; its end comes from the germline J gene. The chain has TRBV7-2 and TRBJ2-5, with D perhaps TRBD1 (7 bases). This CDR3 comprises 14 residues. V gave up 5 bases and J gave up 5 bases, with 15 bases separating them. The germline V gene encodes CDR1 SGHTA and CDR2 FQGNSA. The sequenced CDR3 bases are TGTGCCAGCAGCCCGACAGGGACTGGCGAGACC. Encoded protein: CASSPTGTGET. The whole CDR3 protein is CASSPTGTGETQYF.

This clone was seen repeatedly, ten times or more. The missing CDR3 end, 3 residues past where the read stops, is filled in from the germline J gene. This chain links TRBV5-5 with TRBJ1-3, with 7 bases fitting TRBD1. Per the germline V gene, CDR1 is SGHKS and CDR2 is YYEKEE (reference sequence). This CDR3 has 14 amino acids. V shed 4 bases, J shed 2 bases, and the junction held 3 bases outside the gene matches. The covered CDR3 bases are TGTGCCAGCAGCCGACAGGGAACTGGAAACACC. This codes for CASSRQGTGNT. The CDR3 in full is CASSRQGTGNTIYF.

This clone was recorded at least ten times. This CDR3 is CASKRGGDTEAFF. The CDR3 DNA, read in part, is TGTGCCAGCAAGCGAGGGGGGGACACTGAA. This chain joins TRBV3-1 (or the pseudogene TRBV3-2) and TRBJ1-1; maybe TRBD1 (6 bases). The CDR3 is cut off 3 residues early in the read; its end comes from the germline J gene. V was pared by 7 bases and J by 3 bases, with 12 bases between. This CDR3 contains 13 residues. CDR1 is LGHDT and CDR2 is YNNKEL in the germline V gene (reference sequence).

This clone was counted at least ten times. The observed sequence ends 3 residues before the CDR3 terminus, with the missing tail filled in from the germline J gene. This chain links TRBV11-2 with TRBJ2-7; tentatively, D is TRBD1 (6 bases). This CDR3 is 15 amino acids long. Per the germline V gene, CDR1 is SGHAT and CDR2 is FQNNGV. V was clipped by 3 bases and J by 0 bases, with 12 bases between them. CDR3 sequence: CASSFSDRSSYEQYF. The part of the CDR3 DNA that was read is TGTGCCAGCAGCTTTTCGGACAGAAGCTCCTACGAG.

This clone rates as medium-sized. Read data end 3 residues before the CDR3 end; the end is taken from the germline J gene. The J gene is TRBJ2-2, the V gene TRBV13, with D possibly matching TRBD1 (5 bases). The germline CDR1 and CDR2 sequences are PRHDT and FYEKMQ (reference sequence). The CDR3 covers 15 residues. V lost 4 bases, J lost 6 bases, and 15 bases lay in between. The sequenced part of the CDR3 DNA is TGTGCCAGCAGCTCCAGAGACCAGGGTGCCGGGGAG. Translated: CASSSRDQGAGE. The full CDR3 is CASSSRDQGAGELFF.

This clone was counted at least ten times. The read ends 3 residues before the CDR3 terminus; that terminus is restored from the germline J gene. V gene TRBV29-1 combines with J gene TRBJ1-1; D remains ambiguous. The CDR3 length is 15 residues. The ends were cut back, 1 base at V and 0 bases at J, with 12 bases in the middle. Germline V gives CDR1 SQVTM, CDR2 ANQGSEA. The sequenced part of the CDR3 DNA is TGCAGCGTTGAAGTAAGGCCCCCCATGAACACTGAA. Residues: CSVEVRPPMNTE. The whole CDR3 is CSVEVRPPMNTEAFF.

This clone was detected ten times or more. The sequenced part of the CDR3 DNA is TGCGCCAGCAGCGCCGGGACAGGGAACCACAATGAG. Protein sequence: CASSAGTGNHNE. The entire CDR3 protein is CASSAGTGNHNEQFF. The rearrangement links TRBV5-1 to TRBJ2-1; TRBD1 aligns across 9 bases. The read finishes 3 residues shy of the CDR3 end, and the germline J gene is used to complete it. The germline gives CDR1 SGHRS, CDR2 YFSETQ. The CDR3 has 15 amino acids. J was trimmed by 5 bases and V by 4 bases; bases with no gene match: 7.

The table lists this clone with many counts. The sequenced fragment ends 3 residues before the CDR3 boundary, so the rest is inferred from the germline J gene. This chain joins TRBV7-8 and TRBJ2-1; D unclear. The CDR3 runs to 15 residues. Trimming pared 1 base from V and 5 bases from J, leaving 12 bases between. Looked up from germline, CDR1 is SGHVS and CDR2 is FQNEAQ. Incomplete CDR3 DNA: TGTGCCAGCAGCTTAGATCGCAGATCCAACAATGAG. Protein product: CASSLDRRSNNE. The CDR3 in full is CASSLDRRSNNEQFF. The full variable domain, completed using reference TRBV7-8 and TRBJ2-1, is GAGVSQSPRYKVAKRGQDVALRCDPISGHVSLFWYQQALGQGPEFLTYFQNEAQLDKSGLPSDRFFAERPEGSVSTLKIQRTQQEDSAVYLCASSLDRRSNNEQFFGPGTRLTVL.

This clone occurred many times. Coverage ceases 3 residues before the CDR3 finishes, and the germline J gene fills in the end. The chain has TRBV4-2 and TRBJ2-5; 9 bases are a match to TRBD1. Germline CDR1 is LGHNA and CDR2 is YNFKEQ. V shed 1 base, J shed 3 bases, and the junction held 0 bases outside the gene matches. The CDR3 length is 14 residues. The part of the CDR3 DNA that was read is TGTGCCAGCAGCCAAGGGACAGGGGAAGAGACC. Its protein product is CASSQGTGEET. The CDR3 as a whole reads CASSQGTGEETQYF.

In its sample, this clone was seen many times. The missing CDR3 end, 3 residues past where the read stops, is filled in from the germline J gene. This sequence joins TRBV6-2 or TRBV6-3 and TRBJ2-1; a possible D gene is TRBD2 (5 bases). V was pared by 2 bases and J by 3 bases, with 17 bases between. This CDR3 region has 17 residues. Germline V gives CDR1 MNHEY, CDR2 SVGEGT. The part of the CDR3 DNA that was read is TGTGCCAGCAGTTACCCCTCGTCTAGCAGAAACTACAATGAG. This codes for CASSYPSSSRNYNE. The whole CDR3 protein is CASSYPSSSRNYNEQFF.

This clone was picked up a small number of times. The sequenced fragment ends 3 residues before the CDR3 boundary, so the rest is inferred from the germline J gene. The V call is TRBV2, the J call TRBJ1-5; 9 nucleotides line up with TRBD1. After removal of 4 bases from V and 7 bases from J, the junction contained 5 bases not matched to a gene. The CDR3 consists of 14 residues. Germline V gene sequence: CDR1 SNHLY, CDR2 FYNNEI. Incomplete CDR3 DNA: TGTGCCAGCAGTGGGACAGGGGCGCTCCAGCCC. It is translated as CASSGTGALQP. The full-length CDR3 reads as CASSGTGALQPQHF.